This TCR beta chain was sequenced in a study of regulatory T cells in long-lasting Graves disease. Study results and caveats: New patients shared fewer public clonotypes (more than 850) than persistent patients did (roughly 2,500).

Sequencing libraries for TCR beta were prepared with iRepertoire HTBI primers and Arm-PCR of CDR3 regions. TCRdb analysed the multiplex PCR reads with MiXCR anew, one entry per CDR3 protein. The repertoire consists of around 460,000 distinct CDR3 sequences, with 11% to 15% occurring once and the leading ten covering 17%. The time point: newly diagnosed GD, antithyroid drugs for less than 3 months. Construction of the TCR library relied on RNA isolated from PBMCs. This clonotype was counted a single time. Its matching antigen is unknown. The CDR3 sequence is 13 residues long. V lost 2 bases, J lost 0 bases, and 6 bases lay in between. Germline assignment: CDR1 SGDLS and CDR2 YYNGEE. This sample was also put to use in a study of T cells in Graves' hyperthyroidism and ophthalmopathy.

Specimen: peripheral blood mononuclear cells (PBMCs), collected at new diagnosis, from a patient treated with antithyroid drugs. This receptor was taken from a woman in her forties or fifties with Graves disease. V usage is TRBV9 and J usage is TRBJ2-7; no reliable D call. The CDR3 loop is CASSVDTSYEQYF. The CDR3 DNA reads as TGTGCCAGCAGCGTCGACACCTCCTACGAGCAGTACTTC.